The rows below give T cell receptor beta chains drawn from one sample of a study of shared clonotypes between healthy human individuals. TCRdb's copy holds only in-frame clones and misses some; the assay was immunoSEQ multiplex PCR. The table shows over a million clones, with approximately 78% occurring only once. Sequenced sample: memory CD4+ T cells from PBMCs. All receptors derive from a man younger than 30 in good health. Some clones in this sample may be carry-over from other donors' samples. Both conserved end residues are part of each CDR3. The order of the fields is V gene, J gene, D gene, clone size, CDR3 DNA, CDR3 protein. D genes are given only for firm matches. Where a row states a size, it is once, few, many or the class of an expanded clone; other rows omit it.

>TRBV28|TRBJ2-5|-|-
TGTGCCAGCAGGACAGGAGAAAGGACCCAGTACTTC
CASRTGERTQYF
>TRBV28|TRBJ1-4|-|many
TGTGCCAGCAGTTTTGAGACTGGGAATGAAAAACTGTTTTTT
CASSFETGNEKLFF
>TRBV5-1|TRBJ1-1|-|-
TGCGCCAGCAGCCCCACATGGGCGCCAAGGACTGAAGCTTTCTTT
CASSPTWAPRTEAFF
>TRBV4-2|TRBJ2-7|TRBD1|-
TGTGCCAGCAGCCCTGGGACAGGAACTTCCCACGAGCAGTACTTC
CASSPGTGTSHEQYF
>TRBV5-6|TRBJ1-2|-|-
TGTGCCAGCAGCCGAATGCTTGACAGGACCCTCTCGATCTTC
CASSRMLDRTLSIF
>TRBV19|TRBJ1-2|-|-
TGTGCCAGTAGTCGCGAAGGACAGTCTCGAGGCTACACCTTC
CASSREGQSRGYTF
>TRBV30|TRBJ1-5|-|once
TGTGCCTGGAGTGTTAGGGGGAATCAGCCCCAGCATTTT
CAWSVRGNQPQHF
>TRBV5-6|TRBJ1-5|-|-
TGTGCCAGCAGCCCAGAAAGGGGTCAGCCCCAGCATTTT
CASSPERGQPQHF
>TRBV5-1|TRBJ2-1|TRBD2|-
TGCGCCTCCCGGGGACTAGCGGGGTCCTACAATGAGCAGTTCTTC
CASRGLAGSYNEQFF
>TRBV2|TRBJ1-5|-|-
TGTGCCAGCGGCAAGGGACCCCGGACCAGTCAGCCCCAGCATTTT
CASGKGPRTSQPQHF
>TRBV13|TRBJ1-1|-|-
TGTGCCAGCAGCTTACTTAGTGTGAGGTCCCCCCGAACTGAAGCTTTCTTT
CASSLLSVRSPRTEAFF
>TRBV5-8|TRBJ2-3|-|once
TGTGCCAGCAGCCGCCGTGGGGCCACGGGGCAGTATTTT
CASSRRGATGQYF
>TRBV10-3|TRBJ1-3|-|once
TGTGCCATCAGCCCGACCTCTGGAAACACCATATATTTT
CAISPTSGNTIYF
>TRBV5-1|TRBJ2-7|TRBD1|-
TGCGCCAGCAGCCTGGGACAGGGTGGCGAGCAGTACTTC
CASSLGQGGEQYF
>TRBV6-5|TRBJ2-7|-|-
TGTGCCAGCAGTTACTCGCGGGACCCTACCTACGAGCAGTACTTC
CASSYSRDPTYEQYF
>TRBV4-3|TRBJ2-5|-|-
TGCGCCAGCAGCCAGGCAGACAGGTACCAAGAGACCCAGTACTTC
CASSQADRYQETQYF
>TRBV5-1|TRBJ2-3|TRBD2|-
TGCGCCAGCAGCGCGACACTAGCGGGAGGAACAGATACGCAGTATTTT
CASSATLAGGTDTQYF
>TRBV18|TRBJ2-6|TRBD1|-
TGTGCCAGCTCACCCTCGACAGGGCCGAGCTCTGGGGCCAACGTCCTGACTTTC
CASSPSTGPSSGANVLTF
>TRBV5-1|TRBJ1-1|TRBD1|-
TGCGCCAGCAGCTCTGGAATGACAGGGGCGCAAACTGAAGCTTTCTTT
CASSSGMTGAQTEAFF
>TRBV29-1|TRBJ1-1|TRBD1|many
TGCAGCGTCGCCGGGACAGGTGTGAACACTGAAGCTTTCTTT
CSVAGTGVNTEAFF
>TRBV10-3|TRBJ2-5|-|-
TGTGCCATGAAGCCGGACAGACAAGAGACCCAGTACTTC
CAMKPDRQETQYF
>TRBV25-1|TRBJ2-1|TRBD2|-
TGTGCCAGCAGTACCTCTAGCGGGCGTTCCTACAATGAGCAGTTCTTC
CASSTSSGRSYNEQFF
>TRBV7-2|TRBJ2-7|-|-
TGTGCCAGCAGCTTAGCACTGACTAGCTCCTACGAGCAGTACTTC
CASSLALTSSYEQYF
>TRBV28|TRBJ1-5|-|-
TGTGCCAGCAGTTTGGGAAGGGCACAATCACGGCCCCAGCATTTT
CASSLGRAQSRPQHF
>TRBV6-5|TRBJ1-4|TRBD1|-
TGTGCCAGCAGTTACTCAGGGGGCCGCGAAAAACTGTTTTTT
CASSYSGGREKLFF
>TRBV25-1|TRBJ2-7|TRBD1|-
TGTGCCAGCAGTAGCCAGACAGGGACCTACGAGCAGTACTTC
CASSSQTGTYEQYF
>TRBV19|TRBJ1-5|-|-
TGTGCCAGTAGTGTCAGGGCAAATCAGCCCCAGCATTTT
CASSVRANQPQHF
>TRBV11-2|TRBJ2-7|TRBD1|-
TGTGCCAGCAGCGGGACAGGGTTCTACGAGCAGTACTTC
CASSGTGFYEQYF
>TRBV5-1|TRBJ2-5|-|many
TGCGCCAGCAGCGGGCCGGGACTTAAAGAGACCCAGTACTTC
CASSGPGLKETQYF
>TRBV19|TRBJ2-1|TRBD1|-
TGTGCCAGTAGTAGAGGGACAGGGCTTGGTGGTGAGCAGTTCTTC
CASSRGTGLGGEQFF
>TRBV18|TRBJ2-7|-|-
TGTGCCAGCTCTCTCCGGAGGGACCCGCAATACGAGCAGTACTTC
CASSLRRDPQYEQYF
>TRBV10-2|TRBJ1-2|-|-
TGCGCCAGCAGTGCCGGCCCCGGAGGCTACACCTTC
CASSAGPGGYTF
>TRBV7-2|TRBJ2-4|-|once
TGTGCCAGCAGCCCCGGGCATGGGGGCCAAAACATTCAGTACTTC
CASSPGHGGQNIQYF
>TRBV7-9|TRBJ1-4|TRBD1|-
TGTGCCAGCAGCGAAATCCCGACAGGGACAACTAATGAAAAACTGTTTTTT
CASSEIPTGTTNEKLFF
>TRBV14|TRBJ2-5|-|-
TGTGCCAGCAGCCAAGATGCGTTCCCCGGCTTACAAGAGACCCAGTACTTC
CASSQDAFPGLQETQYF
>TRBV28|TRBJ2-5|TRBD2|-
TGTGCCAGCAGATATAGCGGGAGGAACCAAGAGACCCAGTACTTC
CASRYSGRNQETQYF
>TRBV7-8|TRBJ2-1|TRBD2|few
TGTGCCAGCAGCTTCGACAGCGGGAGGGCGGGGGAGCAGTTCTTC
CASSFDSGRAGEQFF
>TRBV11-2|TRBJ1-2|-|-
TGTGCCAGCAGCTCAGGGTCGGGGAACTATGGCTACACCTTC
CASSSGSGNYGYTF
>TRBV6-5|TRBJ1-2|-|-
TGTGCCAGCAGCTCAGGAGGGGAGGAGAACTATGGCTACACCTTC
CASSSGGEENYGYTF
>TRBV5-4|TRBJ2-3|-|-
TGTGCCAGCAGCTTGGACAGACACACAGATACGCAGTATTTT
CASSLDRHTDTQYF
>TRBV4-1|TRBJ2-7|TRBD1|-
TGCGCCAGCAGCCAAAGTGAGGACAGGGCTTCCCCCTACGAGCAGTACTTC
CASSQSEDRASPYEQYF
>TRBV6-1|TRBJ2-4|-|-
TGTGCCAGCGGAGCAGGGGGGTACATTCAGTACTTC
CASGAGGYIQYF
>TRBV7-9|TRBJ2-1|-|-
TGTGCCAGCAGCCCACAAGATTTGTGGGAGAGAAATGAGCAGTTCTTC
CASSPQDLWERNEQFF
>TRBV4-1|TRBJ2-7|-|-
TGCGCCAGCAGCCAACCGGGACCCCAGTACGAGCAGTACTTC
CASSQPGPQYEQYF
>TRBV11-2|TRBJ2-5|TRBD2|few
TGTGCCAGCAGCGCCGGGGGGGAGACCCAGTACTTC
CASSAGGETQYF
>TRBV5-4|TRBJ2-6|-|few
TGTGCCAGCAGCGGGGGGGGCGGACAGCCTATGTCTGGGGCCAACGTCCTGACTTTC
CASSGGGGQPMSGANVLTF
>TRBV11-2|TRBJ1-3|TRBD1|-
TGTGCCAGCAGCCTGAGAAGGACAGGGAGCTCTGGAAACACCATATATTTT
CASSLRRTGSSGNTIYF
>TRBV11-2|TRBJ2-1|TRBD2|once
TGTGCCAGCAGTGACACTAGCGGGAGTTTCAATGAGCAGTTCTTC
CASSDTSGSFNEQFF
>TRBV7-9|TRBJ2-2|TRBD2|-
TGTGCCAGCAGCTCCGACGGACTAGCGGGAGGAGACACCGGGGAGCTGTTTTTT
CASSSDGLAGGDTGELFF
>TRBV7-2|TRBJ1-1|TRBD1|few
TGTGCCAGCAGCTTAGCATGGGGACAGGGCCAAAGGGGTGCTTTCTTT
CASSLAWGQGQRGAFF
>TRBV25-1|TRBJ2-3|-|once
TGTGCCAGCAGTAACCGGGGGGCCCCAGATACGCAGTATTTT
CASSNRGAPDTQYF
>TRBV18|TRBJ2-7|TRBD1|-
TGTGCCAGCTCGCCGCCGGGACAGGCACGGGAAGAGCAGTACTTC
CASSPPGQAREEQYF
>TRBV25-1|TRBJ2-2|-|-
TGTGCCAGCAGTGACGCAGGGCCGGGTAGCGGGGAGCTGTTTTTT
CASSDAGPGSGELFF